The clone carrying this T cell receptor beta chain was observed a single time. Method: immunoSEQ multiplex PCR; TCRdb's copy keeps in-frame clones and lacks some. The repertoire holds 15,000 to 20,000 clones, with less than 90% as singletons. CDR3 length: 15 residues. Trimming cost V 0 bases and J 0 bases, with 4 bases left between them. Germline loops: CDR1 SGHNT, CDR2 YYREEE (reference sequence). This sample is drawn from a study of blood T cell repertoires in COVID-19. The wider study: Whether acute or convalescent, the COVID-19 samples came from the United States, Italy and Spain. PBMCs, B-cell-depleted T cells, or T cells provided the cDNA or gDNA that made up the material.

The chain couples TRBV5-4 to TRBJ1-6; D is unresolved. The sequence came from a woman older than 75 with COVID-19, enrolled during active disease. The sample taken for sequencing was peripheral blood. The CDR3 reads CASSLGSSYNSPLHF. The CDR3 DNA reads TGTGCCAGCAGCTTGGGTAGCTCCTATAATTCACCCCTCCACTTT.